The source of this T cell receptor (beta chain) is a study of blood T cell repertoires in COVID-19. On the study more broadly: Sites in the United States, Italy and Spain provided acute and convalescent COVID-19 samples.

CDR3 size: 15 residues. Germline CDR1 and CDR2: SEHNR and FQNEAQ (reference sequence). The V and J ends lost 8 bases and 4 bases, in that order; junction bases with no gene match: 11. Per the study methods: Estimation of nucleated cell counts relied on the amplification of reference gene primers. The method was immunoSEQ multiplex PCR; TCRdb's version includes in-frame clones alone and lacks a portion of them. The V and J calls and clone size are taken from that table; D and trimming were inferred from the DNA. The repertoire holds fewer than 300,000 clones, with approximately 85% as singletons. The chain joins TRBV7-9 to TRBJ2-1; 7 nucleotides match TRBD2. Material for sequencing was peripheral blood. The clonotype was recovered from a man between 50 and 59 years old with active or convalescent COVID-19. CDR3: CASGASGLMYNEQFF. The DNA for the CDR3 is TGTGCCAGCGGTGCTTCGGGACTAATGTACAATGAGCAGTTCTTC.